This TCR beta chain was recovered during a study of T cells in Graves' hyperthyroidism and ophthalmopathy. Exclusion followed for patients with uncontrolled infection, other autoimmune disease, pregnancy or lactation. Amplified regions were TCR beta CDR3 sequences from RNA transcripts. Carried out on the TCR CDR3, a first-round RT-PCR used the HTBI primer set. A single record per CDR3 protein comes from TCRdb applying MiXCR to the multiplex PCR reads. In the table there are hundreds of thousands of distinct CDR3 sequences, approximately 40% of which are singletons. V lost 5 bases and J 4 bases, leaving 12 bases between the germline ends. The CDR3 loop spans 13 amino acids. CDR1 and CDR2 (germline): MDHEN, SYDVKM.

This receptor was obtained from a woman between 40 and 55 years old with Graves' hyperthyroidism. The sample taken for sequencing was blood. This sequence joins TRBV28 and TRBJ2-7; D is unresolved. The CDR3 DNA reads as TGTGCCAGCAGTCGGTCAACTACTTACGAGCAGTACTTC. Translating gives CASSRSTTYEQYF.